A single sample gave rise to the 13 T cell receptor beta chains below, sequenced in a study of CXCR3 chemokines and chemotherapy response in bladder cancer. TCRdb analysed the PCR reads with MiXCR anew, one entry per CDR3 protein. The sample lists 7,000 to 9,500 distinct CDR3 sequences, around 23% occurring once. Sampling was carried out from a patient whose treatment included neoadjuvant chemotherapy. The receptors originated from a human donor with bladder cancer that did not respond to neoadjuvant chemotherapy.

This clonotype has a count of ten or more. The rearrangement joins TRBV2 to TRBJ1-4; D remains unclear. V lost 6 bases, J lost 6 bases, and 8 bases lay in between. CDR3 size: 12 residues. CDR1 is SNHLY and CDR2 is FYNNEI in the germline V gene. CDR3 coding DNA: TGTGCCAGCAGGCTCCAGGATGAAAAACTGTTTTTT. The encoded protein is CASRLQDEKLFF.

The table lists this clonotype with many counts. V and J are TRBV10-3 and TRBJ1-3; the match to TRBD1 covers 7 bases. Germline V gene data show CDR1 as ENHRY and CDR2 as SYGVKD. The CDR3 is made up of 13 amino acids. J was trimmed by 6 bases and V by 11 bases; bases with no gene match: 10. For the CDR3, the DNA is TGTGCCGCCCGCAGGGGGGCGGAAAACACCATATATTTT. It codes for CAARRGAENTIYF.

This clonotype is classed as medium-sized. The chain joins TRBV6-1 to TRBJ2-7; D might be TRBD1 (5 bases). The CDR3 is 14 residues long. The germline V gene has CDR1 MNHNS and CDR2 SASEGT. Trimming stripped 7 bases from V and 0 bases from J, with 13 bases between. CDR3 in amino acids: CASNSRTNSYEQYF. DNA for the CDR3: TGTGCCAGCAATTCGAGGACAAACTCCTACGAGCAGTACTTC.

This clonotype is termed medium-sized. V usage is TRBV7-2 and J usage is TRBJ1-1; TRBD1 might be the D (6 bases). V shed 5 bases and J shed 0 bases, with 13 bases lying between them. The CDR3 has 15 amino acids. Per germline, CDR1 SGHTA and CDR2 FQGNSA. CDR3 sequence: CASSLNRELNTEAFF. DNA for the CDR3: TGTGCCAGCAGCCTTAACAGGGAATTGAACACTGAAGCTTTCTTT.

In regard to this clonotype: Given a far larger clone just one base away, this is likely a sequencing read error. V usage is TRBV27 and J usage is TRBJ2-5; D is perhaps TRBD2 (5 bases). This CDR3 spans 17 amino acids. V lost 2 bases, J lost 11 bases, and 27 bases lay in between. Germline V lookup: CDR1 MNHEY, CDR2 SMNVEV (reference sequence). The CDR3 sequence is CASSLERDLSSYNEQYF. In DNA form, the CDR3 reads TGTGCCAGCAGTTTAGAGAGGGATCTGAGCTCCTACAATGAGCAGTACTTC.

Points on this clonotype: This sequence is one base from a far larger clone and is likely a read error. The rearrangement uses TRBV13 and TRBJ2-3, with TRBD2 identical over 7 bases. The CDR3 is made up of 13 amino acids. Germline V CDR1 and CDR2: PRHDT, FYEKMQ (reference sequence). CDR3 sequence reads: CASSLREGDTEYF. CDR3 coding DNA: TGTGCCAGCAGCTTAAGGGAGGGAGATACGGAGTATTTT.

Within the sample, this clonotype is medium-sized (0.01 to 0.1%). The V and J genes are TRBV6-2 or TRBV6-3 and TRBJ2-1; 14 bases agree with TRBD2. CDR1 is MNHEY and CDR2 is SVGEGT in the germline V gene. V trimming: 0 bases; J trimming: 3 bases; junction bases outside the gene matches: 1. The CDR3 contains 17 residues. The chain's CDR3 is CASSYSGLAGVYNEQFF. The DNA of the CDR3 is TGTGCCAGCAGTTACTCGGGACTAGCGGGGGTCTACAATGAGCAGTTCTTC.

Notes on this clonotype: This is likely an artifact of a read error, given a far larger clone one base away. The V gene is TRBV27, the J gene TRBJ1-1, with 8 bases lining up with TRBD1. The CDR3 totals 13 residues. J was trimmed by 4 bases and V by 8 bases; bases with no gene match: 6. Germline V gives CDR1 MNHEY, CDR2 SMNVEV (reference sequence). The CDR3 DNA reads as TGTGCCAGCGGGGGACAGGTTGGCACTGAAGCTTTCTTT. It codes for CASGGQVGTEAFF.

The chain couples TRBV6-6 to TRBJ2-2; D might be TRBD1 or TRBD2, each matching 7 bases. Germline V CDR1 and CDR2: MNHNY, SVGAGI (reference sequence). The length of the CDR3 is 17 residues. Trimming cost V 2 bases and J 3 bases, with 16 bases left between them. The CDR3 sequence is CASSYAQGGGDTGELFF. The CDR3 nucleotides read TGTGCCAGCAGTTACGCACAGGGAGGGGGCGACACCGGGGAGCTGTTTTTT.

About this clonotype itself: This probably arose from a read error, given a far larger clone one base away. The chain employs TRBV6-2 or TRBV6-3 and TRBJ2-1, with 8 bases aligning to TRBD2. The V segment lost 5 bases and the J segment 12 bases; nucleotides outside the gene matches: 15. Germline CDR1 reads MNHEY; CDR2 reads SVGEGT. The CDR3 runs to 15 residues. In nucleotides, the CDR3 is TGTGCCAGCAGTGGAGGGTCTAGCGGGTTAATCTGGCAGTTCTTC. It encodes CASSGGSSGLIWQFF.

Comments on this clonotype: Given a far larger clone just one base away, this is likely a sequencing read error. The J gene is TRBJ2-5, the V gene TRBV5-4; D may be TRBD1 (5 bases). The CDR3 extends over 13 amino acids. Trimming left V 7 bases short and J 11 bases short, with 21 bases between. Germline V gene sequence: CDR1 SGHNT, CDR2 YYREEE (reference sequence). The CDR3 DNA is TGTGCCAGCGGCAGGGTAGCAGGCAATGAGCAGTACTTC. Translating it yields CASGRVAGNEQYF.

In regard to this clonotype: The likely explanation is a read error, given a far larger clone one base away. The chain joins TRBV7-2 to TRBJ2-3; D is unclear. Germline V CDR1 and CDR2: SGHTA, FQGNSA. There are 14 residues in the CDR3. Trimming removed 2 bases from V and 5 bases from J, with 11 bases in between. As DNA, the CDR3 is TGTGCCAGCAGCTTAATCACGGATGGAGATACGCAGTATTTT. It translates to CASSLITDGDTQYF.

By its share, this clonotype is medium-sized (0.01 to 0.1%). This chain uses TRBV6-1 with TRBJ1-6; 9 nucleotides align to TRBD1. The CDR3 contains 13 residues. The junction had 5 bases not matched to a gene; V was cut back by 8 bases and J by 9 bases. Germline V CDR1 and CDR2: MNHNS, SASEGT. The CDR3 region is CASLDRGTSPLHF. CDR3 bases: TGTGCCAGCTTGGACAGGGGAACTTCACCCCTCCACTTT.